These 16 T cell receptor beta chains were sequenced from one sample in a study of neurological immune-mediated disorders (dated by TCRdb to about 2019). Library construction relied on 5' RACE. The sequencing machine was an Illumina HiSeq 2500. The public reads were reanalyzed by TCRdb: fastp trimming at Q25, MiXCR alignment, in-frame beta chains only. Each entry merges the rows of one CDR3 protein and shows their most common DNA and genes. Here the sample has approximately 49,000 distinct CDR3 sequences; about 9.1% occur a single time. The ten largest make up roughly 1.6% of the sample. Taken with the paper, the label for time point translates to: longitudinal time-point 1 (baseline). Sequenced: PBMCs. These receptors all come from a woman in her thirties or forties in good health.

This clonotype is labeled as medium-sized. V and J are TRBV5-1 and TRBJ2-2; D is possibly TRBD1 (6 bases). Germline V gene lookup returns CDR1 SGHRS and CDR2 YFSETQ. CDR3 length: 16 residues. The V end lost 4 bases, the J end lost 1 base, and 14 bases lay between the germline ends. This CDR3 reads CASSPAGQLNTGELFF. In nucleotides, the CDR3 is TGCGCCAGCAGCCCGGCTGGACAGCTGAACACCGGGGAGCTGTTTTTT.

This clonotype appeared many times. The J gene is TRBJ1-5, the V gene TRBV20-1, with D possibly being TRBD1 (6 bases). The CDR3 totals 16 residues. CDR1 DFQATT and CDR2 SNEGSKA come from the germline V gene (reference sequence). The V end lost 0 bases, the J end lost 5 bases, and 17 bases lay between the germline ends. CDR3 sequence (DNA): TGCAGTGCTAGAGATCCTGCATCAGGGGCTCATCAGCCCCAGCATTTT. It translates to CSARDPASGAHQPQHF.

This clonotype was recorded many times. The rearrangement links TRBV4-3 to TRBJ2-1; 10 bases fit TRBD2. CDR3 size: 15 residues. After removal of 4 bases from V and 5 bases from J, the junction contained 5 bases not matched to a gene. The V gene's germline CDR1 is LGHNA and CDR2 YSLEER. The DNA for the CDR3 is TGCGCCAGCAGCCGCTTCCTAGCGGGGGACAATGAGCAGTTCTTC. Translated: CASSRFLAGDNEQFF.

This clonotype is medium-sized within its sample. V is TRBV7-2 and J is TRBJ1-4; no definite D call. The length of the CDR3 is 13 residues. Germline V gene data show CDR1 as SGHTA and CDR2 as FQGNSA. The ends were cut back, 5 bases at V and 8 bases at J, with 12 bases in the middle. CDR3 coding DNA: TGTGCCAGCAGCCGGAAGGGCAGAGAAAAACTGTTTTTT. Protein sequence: CASSRKGREKLFF.

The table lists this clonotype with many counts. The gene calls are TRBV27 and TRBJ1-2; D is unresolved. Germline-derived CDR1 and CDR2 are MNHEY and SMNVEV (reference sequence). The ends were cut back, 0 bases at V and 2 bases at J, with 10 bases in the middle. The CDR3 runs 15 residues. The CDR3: CASSLSLDYNYGYTF. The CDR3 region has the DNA TGTGCCAGCAGTTTATCGTTGGACTACAACTATGGCTACACCTTC.

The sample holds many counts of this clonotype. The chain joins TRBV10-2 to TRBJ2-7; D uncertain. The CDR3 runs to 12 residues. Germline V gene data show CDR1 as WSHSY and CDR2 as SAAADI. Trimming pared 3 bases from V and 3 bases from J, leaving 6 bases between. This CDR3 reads CASSDTFYEQYF. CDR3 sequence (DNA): TGCGCCAGCAGTGACACCTTCTACGAGCAGTACTTC.

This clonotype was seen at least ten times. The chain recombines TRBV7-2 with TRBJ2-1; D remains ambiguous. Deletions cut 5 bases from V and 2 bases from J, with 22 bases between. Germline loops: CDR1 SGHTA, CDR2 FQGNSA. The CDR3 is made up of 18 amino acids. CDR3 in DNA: TGTGCCAGCAGCCCATACCCCGCACAAGCTTTTCCCTACAATGAGCAGTTCTTC. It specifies CASSPYPAQAFPYNEQFF.

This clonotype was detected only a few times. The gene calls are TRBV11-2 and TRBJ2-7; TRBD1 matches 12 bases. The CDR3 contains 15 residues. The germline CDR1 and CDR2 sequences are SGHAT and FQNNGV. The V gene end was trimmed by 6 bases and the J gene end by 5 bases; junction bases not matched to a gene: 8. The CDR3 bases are TGTGCCAGCAGGCGGGGGACAGGGGGCTTCAACGAGCAGTACTTC. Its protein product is CASRRGTGGFNEQYF.

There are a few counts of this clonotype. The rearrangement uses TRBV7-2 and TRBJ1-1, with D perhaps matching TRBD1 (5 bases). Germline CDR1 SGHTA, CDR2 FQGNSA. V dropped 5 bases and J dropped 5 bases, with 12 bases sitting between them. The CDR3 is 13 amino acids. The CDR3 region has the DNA TGTGCCAGCAGCACGACGGAGGGGACTGAAGCTTTCTTT. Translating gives CASSTTEGTEAFF.

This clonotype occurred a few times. The CDR3 sequence is CATSRGTGAAGELFF. CDR3 DNA: TGTGCCACCAGCAGAGGAACAGGGGCGGCCGGGGAGCTGTTTTTT. The chain recombines TRBV15 with TRBJ2-2; 7 positions match TRBD1. With 1 base clipped from V and 6 bases from J, the junction kept 5 bases outside the gene matches. CDR3 length equals 15 residues. In germline, CDR1 is LNHNV, CDR2 YYDKDF (reference sequence).

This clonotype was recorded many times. The CDR3 reads CASSSVSPRGINEQFF. The CDR3 nucleotides are TGCGCCAGCAGCTCCGTTTCCCCGAGGGGCATCAATGAGCAGTTCTTC. This chain uses TRBV5-1 with TRBJ2-1; D tentatively reads TRBD1 or TRBD2 (5 bases each). This CDR3 region has 16 residues. CDR1 SGHRS and CDR2 YFSETQ come from the germline V gene. V shed 3 bases and J shed 6 bases, with 19 bases lying between them.

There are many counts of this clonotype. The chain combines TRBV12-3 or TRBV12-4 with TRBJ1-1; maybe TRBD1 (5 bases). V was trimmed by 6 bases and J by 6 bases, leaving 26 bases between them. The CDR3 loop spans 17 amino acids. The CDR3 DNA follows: TGTGCCAGCAGGGGTCAGGGTGGTTGGTTCGGTGGGGCTGAAGCTTTCTTT. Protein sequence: CASRGQGGWFGGAEAFF.

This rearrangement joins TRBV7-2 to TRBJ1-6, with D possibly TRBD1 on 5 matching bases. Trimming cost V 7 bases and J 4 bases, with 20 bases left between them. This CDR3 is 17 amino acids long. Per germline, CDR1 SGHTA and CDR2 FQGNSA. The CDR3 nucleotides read TGTGCCAGCAACTCCAGACAGACGACTCTATATAATTCACCCCTCCACTTT. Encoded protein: CASNSRQTTLYNSPLHF.

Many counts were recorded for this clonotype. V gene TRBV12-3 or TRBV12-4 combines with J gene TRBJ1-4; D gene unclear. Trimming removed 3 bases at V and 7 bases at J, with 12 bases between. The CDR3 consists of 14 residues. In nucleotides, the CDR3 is TGTGCCAGCAGTTTCGAACACCCAATTGAAAAACTGTTTTTT. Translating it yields CASSFEHPIEKLFF.

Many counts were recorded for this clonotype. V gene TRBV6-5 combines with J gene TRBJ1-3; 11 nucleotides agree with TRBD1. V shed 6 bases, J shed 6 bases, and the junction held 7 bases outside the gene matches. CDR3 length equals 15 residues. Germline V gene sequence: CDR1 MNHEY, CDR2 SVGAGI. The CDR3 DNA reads TGTGCCAGCAGCCCCCGGGACAGGGGGAAAAACACCATATATTTT. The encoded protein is CASSPRDRGKNTIYF.

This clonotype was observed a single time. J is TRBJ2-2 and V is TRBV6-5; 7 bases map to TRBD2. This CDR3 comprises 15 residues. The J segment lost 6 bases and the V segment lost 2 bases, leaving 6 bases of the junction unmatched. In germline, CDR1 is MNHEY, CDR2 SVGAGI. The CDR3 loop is CASSYGLVLAGELFF. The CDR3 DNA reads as TGTGCCAGCAGTTACGGACTAGTTTTAGCCGGGGAGCTGTTTTTT.